This entry describes one T cell receptor (beta chain). Antigen: not known. Using immunoSEQ multiplex PCR, the repertoire was profiled, and TCRdb retains in-frame clones only, with some absent. The sample has over 75,000 clones; around 90% are singletons. The sample comes from a study of OX40 agonist ivuxolimab in advanced cancers. Study summary: Checkpoint inhibitors had been given previously to 35% to 50% of patients.

Notes on the study in general: Researchers did not establish what antigens the expanded peripheral T cells target. Averaging showed that CD8+ T cells had more expanded clones than CD4+ did.

This CDR3 spans 14 amino acids. The trim removed 8 bases at V and 4 bases at J, leaving 4 bases unmatched. Germline V CDR1 and CDR2: MDHEN, SYDVKM. The receptor comes from an adult with an advanced solid tumor such as melanoma, head and neck, liver or kidney cancer. J is TRBJ1-3 and V is TRBV28; 11 nucleotides match TRBD1. This specimen was CD4+ or CD8+ T cells sorted from blood, taken in a trial of the OX40 agonist ivuxolimab. The CDR3 spells CASGQGAFGNTIYF. The CDR3 nucleotides are TGTGCCAGCGGACAGGGGGCGTTCGGAAACACCATATATTTT. Based on the CDR3 plus reference TRBV28 and TRBJ1-3, the full variable domain is DVKVTQSSRYLVKRTGEKVFLECVQDMDHENMFWYRQDPGLGLRLIYFSYDVKMKEKGDIPEGYSVSREKKERFSLILESASTNQTSMYLCASGQGAFGNTIYFGEGSWLTVV.